The 24 T cell receptor beta chains below come from one sample, sequenced in a study of CD8 T cells in Susac syndrome. RNA amounts of 0.5 to 1 ug underwent reverse transcription with random hexamers. TCRdb redid the calling of the immunoSEQ multiplex PCR reads with MiXCR, one entry per CDR3 protein. The repertoire holds 100,000 to 150,000 distinct CDR3 sequences, with around 94% as singletons. Sequenced sample: CD8+ T cells from PBMCs. These receptor sequences come from a human donor with Susac syndrome.

This clonotype has only one observation. The genes are TRBV4-3 and TRBJ2-5; D may be TRBD2 (5 bases). The CDR3 length is 15 residues. Trimming removed 1 base at V and 5 bases at J, with 14 bases between. Germline CDR1 and CDR2: LGHNA and YSLEER. CDR3 in amino acids: CASSQGTAGGETQYF. CDR3 nucleotides: TGCGCCAGCAGCCAAGGGACTGCGGGCGGGGAGACCCAGTACTTC.

This clonotype was counted a single time. This chain uses TRBV29-1 with TRBJ2-2, with 7 nucleotides matching TRBD1. Germline CDR1 reads SQVTM; CDR2 reads ANQGSEA. The CDR3 has 12 amino acids. Losses at the gene ends were 4 bases for V and 6 bases for J; bases not matched to a gene: 2. CDR3 loop: CSVGQGSGELFF. The DNA of the CDR3 is TGCAGCGTTGGACAGGGTTCCGGGGAGCTGTTTTTT.

The CDR3 DNA follows: TGTGCCAGCAGCCAAGGGGGATTTACAGATACGCAGTATTTT. Translated, it gives CASSQGGFTDTQYF. This rearrangement joins TRBV27 to TRBJ2-3; a possible D gene is TRBD1 (6 bases). V lost 6 bases, J lost 3 bases, and 13 bases lay in between. The CDR3 has 14 residues. Per germline, CDR1 MNHEY and CDR2 SMNVEV (reference sequence).

This sequence joins TRBV4-1 and TRBJ2-1; TRBD2 matches 11 bases. This CDR3 has 16 amino acids. Germline trimming cut 0 bases from V and 5 bases from J; bases unmatched to any gene: 3. CDR1 is MGHRA and CDR2 is YSYEKL in the germline V gene. In nucleotides, the CDR3 is TGCGCCAGCAGCCAAGAAGGGACTAGCGGCGACAATGAGCAGTTCTTC. Amino acids: CASSQEGTSGDNEQFF.

CDR3 sequence: CASRGAALSNEQFF. The DNA for the CDR3 is TGTGCCAGCAGGGGGGCGGCCTTAAGCAATGAGCAGTTCTTC. The chain is built from TRBV3-1 and TRBJ2-1, with D possibly TRBD1 on 6 matching bases. This CDR3 has 14 residues. Germline V lookup: CDR1 LGHDT, CDR2 YNNKEL (reference sequence). V shed 6 bases and J shed 6 bases, with 15 bases lying between them.

This chain links TRBV12-3 or TRBV12-4 with TRBJ1-1; no clear D. There are 15 residues in the CDR3. The germline V and J ends were trimmed by 0 bases and 2 bases, with 10 bases remaining between them. CDR3 nucleotide sequence: TGTGCCAGCAGTTTAGCTAAGGGTCTAAACACTGAAGCTTTCTTT. This codes for CASSLAKGLNTEAFF.

This sequence joins TRBV19 and TRBJ1-4; the D gene is possibly TRBD1 (5 bases). CDR1 is LNHDA, CDR2 SQIVND, per germline (reference sequence). Deletions cut 10 bases from V and 4 bases from J, with 10 bases between. The CDR3 loop spans 12 amino acids. Here the CDR3 DNA reads TGTGCCACCAGGGAGGTTAATGAAAAACTGTTTTTT. It translates to CATREVNEKLFF.

The chain joins TRBV30 to TRBJ1-3; D gene unclear. Germline CDR1 and CDR2: GTSNPN and SVGIG (reference sequence). The V end lost 1 base, the J end lost 3 bases, and 7 bases lay between the germline ends. CDR3 size: 13 residues. CDR3 sequence reads: CAWSAEIGNTIYF. CDR3 bases: TGTGCCTGGAGTGCGGAGATTGGAAACACCATATATTTT.

The CDR3 bases are TGCAGCGTTATGGGACAGGGGGTCCCTAGGGGCTACACCTTC. It specifies CSVMGQGVPRGYTF. The J gene is TRBJ1-2, the V gene TRBV29-1; 11 bases match TRBD1. CDR3 length: 14 residues. The V gene end was trimmed by 5 bases and the J gene end by 8 bases; junction bases not matched to a gene: 10. CDR1 and CDR2 from the germline V gene are SQVTM and ANQGSEA.

The chain uses TRBV30 and TRBJ1-4; D is perhaps TRBD1 (5 bases). The CDR3 covers 15 residues. The V and J ends lost 0 bases and 6 bases respectively, with 14 bases between them. Germline V gene sequence: CDR1 GTSNPN, CDR2 SVGIG (reference sequence). CDR3: CAWSVTSGGDEKLFF. CDR3 coding DNA: TGTGCCTGGAGTGTAACTTCGGGGGGGGATGAAAAACTGTTTTTT.

Only one count was recorded for this clonotype. This sequence joins TRBV20-1 and TRBJ2-7; the D call may be TRBD1 or TRBD2 (5 bases each). Germline-derived CDR1 and CDR2 are DFQATT and SNEGSKA (reference sequence). Trimming shortened V by 2 bases and J by 9 bases, and 14 bases separated the two germline ends. The CDR3 sequence is 12 residues long. The CDR3 DNA sequence: TGCAGTGCTAGAACCGAGAGGGGTGGGCAGTACTTC. This sequence encodes CSARTERGGQYF.

This sequence joins TRBV6-6 and TRBJ1-4; D not resolved. The CDR3 loop spans 15 amino acids. Germline lookup yields CDR1 MNHNY and CDR2 SVGAGI (reference sequence). V lost 7 bases to trimming and J lost 3 bases, with 15 bases between them. CDR3 residues: CASISNRRANEKLFF. CDR3 nucleotide sequence: TGTGCCAGCATCTCCAATCGTCGGGCTAATGAAAAACTGTTTTTT.

V gene TRBV19 combines with J gene TRBJ1-5, with TRBD1 matching over 11 bases. Germline CDR1 and CDR2: LNHDA and SQIVND (reference sequence). The CDR3 is made up of 15 amino acids. The junction had 6 bases not matched to a gene; V was cut back by 6 bases and J by 5 bases. CDR3 amino acids: CASRPDRGQDQPQHF. The CDR3 coding sequence is TGTGCCAGTAGACCGGACAGGGGGCAGGATCAGCCCCAGCATTTT.

The gene calls are TRBV5-1 and TRBJ2-7; D may be TRBD1 or TRBD2 (5 bases each). The V end was cut by 4 bases, the J end by 3 bases, with 14 bases between. Germline V gene sequence: CDR1 SGHRS, CDR2 YFSETQ. There are 14 residues in the CDR3. CDR3 sequence: CASSDRDVVYEQYF. The CDR3 coding sequence is TGCGCCAGCAGCGACCGGGACGTCGTCTACGAGCAGTACTTC.

The chain combines TRBV30 with TRBJ1-3, with D perhaps TRBD1 (5 bases). The CDR3 has 15 residues. V was cut by 2 bases and J by 4 bases, with 15 bases left in between. Germline assignment: CDR1 GTSNPN and CDR2 SVGIG (reference sequence). The CDR3: CAWSPPGTQGNTIYF. CDR3 nucleotide sequence: TGTGCCTGGAGTCCACCAGGGACCCAAGGAAACACCATATATTTT.

This chain links TRBV6-5 with TRBJ2-5; weak D call: TRBD1 (6 bases). V was trimmed by 2 bases and J by 8 bases, leaving 12 bases between them. The CDR3 is made up of 13 amino acids. Germline V gene lookup returns CDR1 MNHEY and CDR2 SVGAGI. The CDR3 DNA sequence: TGTGCCAGCAGTTACGGGACAAGTGGAACCCAGTACTTC. Translation: CASSYGTSGTQYF.

V usage is TRBV12-3 or TRBV12-4 and J usage is TRBJ1-4; D is ambiguous. This CDR3 spans 12 amino acids. V lost 3 bases and J 12 bases, leaving 11 bases between the germline ends. The CDR3 DNA follows: TGTGCCAGCAGTTTTATGGAGAGACAACTGTTTTTT. Translated: CASSFMERQLFF.

The chain employs TRBV12-3 or TRBV12-4 and TRBJ2-1; D is unresolved. The CDR3 sequence is 12 residues long. The V end was cut by 6 bases, the J end by 7 bases, with 10 bases between. The chain's CDR3 is CASRLRGNEQFF. In DNA form, the CDR3 reads TGTGCCAGCAGGCTCCGAGGAAATGAGCAGTTCTTC.

The chain joins TRBV3-1 to TRBJ2-1; TRBD2 agrees at 10 bases. This CDR3 is built from 19 residues. With V trimmed by 0 bases and J by 1 base, 9 bases remained unmatched. Germline V gene sequence: CDR1 LGHDT, CDR2 YNNKEL (reference sequence). The CDR3: CASSQDLAGAQISYNEQFF. The CDR3 DNA sequence: TGTGCCAGCAGCCAAGATCTAGCGGGAGCCCAAATATCCTACAATGAGCAGTTCTTC.

V gene TRBV19 combines with J gene TRBJ2-7; 7 nucleotides align to TRBD1. The CDR3 loop spans 14 amino acids. Germline V lookup: CDR1 LNHDA, CDR2 SQIVND (reference sequence). The junction had 5 bases not matched to a gene; V was cut back by 4 bases and J by 2 bases. For the CDR3, the DNA is TGTGCCAGTAGTAGTGGACAGGCAACCTACGAGCAGTACTTC. Translated: CASSSGQATYEQYF.

The chain recombines TRBV30 with TRBJ1-4; D is ambiguous. The V and J ends lost 5 bases and 0 bases respectively, with 4 bases between them. The CDR3 is made up of 12 amino acids. The germline V gene has CDR1 GTSNPN and CDR2 SVGIG (reference sequence). Written as DNA, the CDR3 is TGTGCCTGGGGGGCAACTAATGAAAAACTGTTTTTT. Translation: CAWGATNEKLFF. Based on the CDR3 plus reference TRBV30 and TRBJ1-4, the full variable domain is SQTIHQWPATLVQPVGSPLSLECTVEGTSNPNLYWYRQAAGRGLQLLFYSVGIGQISSEVPQNLSASRPQDRQFILSSKKLLLSDSGFYLCAWGATNEKLFFGSGTQLSVL.

J is TRBJ2-1 and V is TRBV9; no firm D call. Germline loops: CDR1 SGDLS, CDR2 YYNGEE. CDR3 length equals 12 residues. Trimming stripped 0 bases from V and 8 bases from J, with 6 bases between. This CDR3 reads CASSVGFHEQFF. CDR3 nucleotide sequence: TGTGCCAGCAGCGTAGGGTTCCATGAGCAGTTCTTC. The full variable domain, with the rest looked up from reference TRBV9 and TRBJ2-1, is DSGVTQTPKHLITATGQRVTLRCSPRSGDLSVYWYQQSLDQGLQFLIQYYNGEERAKGNILERFSAQQFPDLHSELNLSSLELGDSALYFCASSVGFHEQFFGPGTRLTVL.

The chain is built from TRBV20-1 and TRBJ2-1; 7 nucleotides match TRBD2. Germline trimming cut 6 bases from V and 7 bases from J; bases unmatched to any gene: 12. This CDR3 is built from 14 residues. CDR1 and CDR2 (germline): DFQATT, SNEGSKA (reference sequence). CDR3 coding DNA: TGCAGTGCAGCGGGGCTAAGGGAGGGAAATGAGCAGTTCTTC. It encodes CSAAGLREGNEQFF.

V is TRBV27 and J is TRBJ1-5; D gene ambiguous. The CDR3 covers 11 residues. Per the germline V gene, CDR1 is MNHEY and CDR2 is SMNVEV (reference sequence). V was pared by 8 bases and J by 3 bases, with 5 bases between. The CDR3 DNA reads TGTGCCAGCGGTGTCAATCAGCCCCAGCATTTT. Translated: CASGVNQPQHF.